A selection of T cell receptor beta chains follows, all from one sample in a study of post-analysis software for immune sequencing data. TCRdb itself ran the PCR reads through MiXCR, one entry per CDR3 protein. This sample carries just over 250,000 distinct CDR3 sequences, 30% to 45% of them seen once, and the ten largest clones take roughly 4.8%. The material sequenced was blood. The receptors shown here come from a girl aged 5 to 17 with multiple sclerosis. The conserved cysteine and the conserved F or W are not part of the CDR3 here. Rows may omit the clone size; those that give it use once, few, many or a size class.

abundance,v_gene,CDR3aa
.,TRBV10-3,AISESIVQVYGYT
.,TRBV5-1,ASSFPTSGRAHEQY
few,TRBV20-1,SAGTEYSNQPQH
.,TRBV5-1,ASSPLGALRNTEAF
many,TRBV4-1,ASSQWPPGLAENEQF
many,TRBV20-1,SARGRDNQPQH
few,TRBV10-3,AISDYKDLNTEAF
few,TRBV6-5,ASREGQEFTGELF
many,TRBV5-1,ASSPGRENEQF
few,TRBV5-6,ASSFPDRVTEAF
.,TRBV3-1,ASSLRGRDTGELF
.,TRBV30,AWTGLGTGPVRGYT
many,TRBV14,ASSRGTSSYNEQF
.,TRBV5-1,ASSLGLAGPNEQF
many,TRBV12-3/TRBV12-4,ASSLGAVSGDTQY
.,TRBV5-8,ASSLYPAGEETQY
.,TRBV5-1,ASSSFLNPSTDTQY
few,TRBV20-1,SARDPSKDTGELF
many,TRBV12-3/TRBV12-4,ASSFGKSYNSPLH
.,TRBV29-1,SVELAGRNTGELF
.,TRBV7-9,ASSLVAGPGGAF
many,TRBV20-1,SAGIPGQGTDTQY
many,TRBV7-6,ASSLDTGRHEQF
.,TRBV5-1,ASTAQGVGNTEAF
.,TRBV28,ASSPSGPMDPYEQY
many,TRBV29-1,SVNRGSYNEQF
.,TRBV7-2,ASSLASAALLGQY
.,TRBV20-1,SARGQINAAPYEQY
.,TRBV5-6,ASSAPGTFIQPQH
many,TRBV11-2,ASSLDDQGTAYNEQF
many,TRBV7-2,ASSLGPGGSGYT
many,TRBV5-1,ASSLQGGQSEAF
few,TRBV20-1,SAGVNEQY
few,TRBV20-1,SAQTGVYSGNTIY
.,TRBV18,ASSPPPGATGELF
.,TRBV5-1,ASSLGQVMETQY
many,TRBV6-6,ASSYVFWTSNDQPQH
many,TRBV20-1,SARDPGGERTQY
.,TRBV4-3,ASSQDRTGLYNEQF
.,TRBV19,ASSIGAGHSIEQF
.,TRBV14,ASSQEKSYGYT
.,TRBV5-1,ASSLDGGRDEQY
.,TRBV20-1,SAPTVTYGYT
many,TRBV7-9,ASRPDYKYQETQY
.,TRBV10-3,AISLGDGNTEAF
few,TRBV2,ATHRAPPEAF
.,TRBV15,ATSRGLAGNTGELF
many,TRBV20-1,SASPGGNTGELF